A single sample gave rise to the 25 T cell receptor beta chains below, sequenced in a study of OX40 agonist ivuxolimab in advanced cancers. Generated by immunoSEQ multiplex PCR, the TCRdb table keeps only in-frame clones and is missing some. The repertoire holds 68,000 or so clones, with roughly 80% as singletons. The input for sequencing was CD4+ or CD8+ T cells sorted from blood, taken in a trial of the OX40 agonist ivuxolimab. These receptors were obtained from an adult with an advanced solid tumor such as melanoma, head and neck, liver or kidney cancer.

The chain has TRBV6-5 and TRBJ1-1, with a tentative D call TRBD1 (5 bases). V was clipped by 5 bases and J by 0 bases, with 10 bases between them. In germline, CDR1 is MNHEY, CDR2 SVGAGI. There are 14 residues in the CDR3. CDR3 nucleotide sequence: TGTGCCAGCAGTGTTACAGGCCTGAACACTGAAGCTTTCTTT. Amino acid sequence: CASSVTGLNTEAFF.

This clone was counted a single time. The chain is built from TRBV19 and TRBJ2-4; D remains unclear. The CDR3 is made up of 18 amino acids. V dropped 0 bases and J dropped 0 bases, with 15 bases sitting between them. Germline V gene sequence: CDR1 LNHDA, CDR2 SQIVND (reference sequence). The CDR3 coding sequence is TGTGCCAGTAGTATAGACCCCACTCATCGCCTAGCCAAAAACATTCAGTACTTC. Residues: CASSIDPTHRLAKNIQYF. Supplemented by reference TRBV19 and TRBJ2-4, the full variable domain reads DGGITQSPKYLFRKEGQNVTLSCEQNLNHDAMYWYRQDPGQGLRLIYYSQIVNDFQKGDIAEGYSVSREKKESFPLTVTSAQKNPTAFYLCASSIDPTHRLAKNIQYFGAGTRLSVL.

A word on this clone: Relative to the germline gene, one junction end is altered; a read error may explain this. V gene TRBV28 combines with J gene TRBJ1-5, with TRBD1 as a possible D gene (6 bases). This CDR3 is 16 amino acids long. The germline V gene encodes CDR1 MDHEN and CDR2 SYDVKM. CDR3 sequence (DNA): TGTGCCACCAGTGCCGGGGGCGCGTCCCCCGGTCAGCCCCAGCATTTT. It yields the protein CATSAGGASPGQPQHF.

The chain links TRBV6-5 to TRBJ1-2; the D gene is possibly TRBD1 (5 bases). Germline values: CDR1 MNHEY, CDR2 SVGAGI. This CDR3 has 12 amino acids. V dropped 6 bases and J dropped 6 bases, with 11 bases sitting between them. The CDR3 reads CASSFSGDGYTF. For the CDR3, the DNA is TGTGCCAGCAGCTTCTCGGGGGATGGCTACACCTTC.

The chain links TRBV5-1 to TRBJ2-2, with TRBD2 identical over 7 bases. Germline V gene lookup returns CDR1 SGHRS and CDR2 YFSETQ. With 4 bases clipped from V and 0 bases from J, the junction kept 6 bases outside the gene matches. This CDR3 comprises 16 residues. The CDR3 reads CASSLRTRANTGELFF. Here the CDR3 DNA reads TGCGCCAGCAGCCTTCGGACTAGGGCGAACACCGGGGAGCTGTTTTTT.

The DNA of the CDR3 is TGTGCCAGCGGGTGGGTAGAGACCCAGTACTTC. Its translation is CASGWVETQYF. V gene TRBV7-9 combines with J gene TRBJ2-5; D is ambiguous. CDR3 size: 11 residues. From germline, CDR1 is SEHNR and CDR2 FQNEAQ (reference sequence). Trimming cost V 8 bases and J 4 bases, with 8 bases left between them.

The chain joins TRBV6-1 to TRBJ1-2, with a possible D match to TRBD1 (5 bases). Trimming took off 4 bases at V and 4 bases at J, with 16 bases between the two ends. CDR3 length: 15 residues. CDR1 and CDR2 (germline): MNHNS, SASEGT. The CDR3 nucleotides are TGTGCCAGCAGTGGAGAATTTTGGGGGTCCTATGGCTACACCTTC. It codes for CASSGEFWGSYGYTF.

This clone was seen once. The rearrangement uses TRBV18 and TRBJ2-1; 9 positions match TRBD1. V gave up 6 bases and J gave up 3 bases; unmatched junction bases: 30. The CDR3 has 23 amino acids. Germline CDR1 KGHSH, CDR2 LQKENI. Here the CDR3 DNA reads TGTGCCAGCTCCAATAAAGGGGGGGCCCCCCGGTCCGACACGGGACAGGGCTACAATGAGCAGTTCTTC. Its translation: CASSNKGGAPRSDTGQGYNEQFF.

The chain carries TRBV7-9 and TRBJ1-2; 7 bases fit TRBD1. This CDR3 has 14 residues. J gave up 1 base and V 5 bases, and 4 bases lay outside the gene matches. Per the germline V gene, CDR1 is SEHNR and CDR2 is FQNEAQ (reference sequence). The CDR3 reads CASSPRDSNYGYTF. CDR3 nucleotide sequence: TGTGCCAGCAGCCCCCGGGACAGTAACTATGGCTACACCTTC.

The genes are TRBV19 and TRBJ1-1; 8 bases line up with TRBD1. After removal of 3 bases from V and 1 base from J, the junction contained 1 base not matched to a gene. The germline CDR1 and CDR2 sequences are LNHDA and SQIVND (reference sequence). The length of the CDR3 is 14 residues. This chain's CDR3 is CASSMGTGNTEAFF. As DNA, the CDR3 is TGTGCCAGTAGTATGGGGACAGGGAACACTGAAGCTTTCTTT.

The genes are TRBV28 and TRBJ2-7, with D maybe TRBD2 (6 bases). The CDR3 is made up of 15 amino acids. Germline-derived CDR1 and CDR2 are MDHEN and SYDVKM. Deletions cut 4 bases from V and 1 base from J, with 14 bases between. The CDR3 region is CASSSQGGGSYEQYF. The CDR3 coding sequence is TGTGCCAGCAGTTCCCAAGGTGGGGGGTCCTACGAGCAGTACTTC.

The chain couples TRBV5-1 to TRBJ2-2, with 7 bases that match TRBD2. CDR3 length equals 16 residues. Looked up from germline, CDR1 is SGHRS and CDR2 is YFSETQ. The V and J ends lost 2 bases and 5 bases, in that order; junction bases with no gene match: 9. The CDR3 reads CASSFRGRGGTGELFF. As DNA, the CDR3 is TGCGCCAGCAGCTTCCGGGGGAGGGGAGGAACCGGGGAGCTGTTTTTT. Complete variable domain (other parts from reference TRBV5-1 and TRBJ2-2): KAGVTQTPRYLIKTRGQQVTLSCSPISGHRSVSWYQQTPGQGLQFLFEYFSETQRNKGNFPGRFSGRQFSNSRSEMNVSTLELGDSALYLCASSFRGRGGTGELFFGEGSRLTVL.

CDR3 protein: CSVGQGTSGNTIYF. CDR3 in DNA: TGCAGCGTGGGACAGGGGACCTCTGGAAACACCATATATTTT. The rearrangement uses TRBV29-1 and TRBJ1-3; 10 bases map to TRBD1. The CDR3 sequence is 14 residues long. V trimming: 6 bases; J trimming: 0 bases; junction bases outside the gene matches: 2. CDR1 SQVTM and CDR2 ANQGSEA come from the germline V gene.

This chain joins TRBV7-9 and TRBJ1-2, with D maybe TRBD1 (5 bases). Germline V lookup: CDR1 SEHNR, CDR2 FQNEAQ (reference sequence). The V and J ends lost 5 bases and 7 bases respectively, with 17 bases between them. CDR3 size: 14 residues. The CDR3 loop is CASSPKGRGIGYTF. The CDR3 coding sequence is TGTGCCAGCAGCCCCAAGGGGCGGGGCATTGGCTACACCTTC.

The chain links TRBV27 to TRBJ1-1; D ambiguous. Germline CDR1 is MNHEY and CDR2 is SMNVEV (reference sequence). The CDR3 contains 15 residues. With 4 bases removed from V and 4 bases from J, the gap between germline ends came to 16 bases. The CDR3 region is CASSSLLVWGTEAFF. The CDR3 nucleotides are TGTGCCAGCAGTTCCCTGCTAGTATGGGGCACTGAAGCTTTCTTT.

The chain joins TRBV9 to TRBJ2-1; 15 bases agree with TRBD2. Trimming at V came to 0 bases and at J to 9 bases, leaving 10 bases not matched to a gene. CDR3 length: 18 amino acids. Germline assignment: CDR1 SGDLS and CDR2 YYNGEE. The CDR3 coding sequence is TGTGCCAGCAGCGTAGCTACCGGACTAGCGGGGGGGCTGGGTGAGCAGTTCTTC. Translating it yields CASSVATGLAGGLGEQFF.

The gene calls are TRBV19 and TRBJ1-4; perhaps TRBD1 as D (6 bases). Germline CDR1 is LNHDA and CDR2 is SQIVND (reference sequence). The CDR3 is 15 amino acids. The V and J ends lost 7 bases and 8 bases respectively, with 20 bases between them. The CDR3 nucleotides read TGTGCCAGTACCTCATATAAGGGGGGCGGAGAAAAACTGTTTTTT. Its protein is CASTSYKGGGEKLFF.

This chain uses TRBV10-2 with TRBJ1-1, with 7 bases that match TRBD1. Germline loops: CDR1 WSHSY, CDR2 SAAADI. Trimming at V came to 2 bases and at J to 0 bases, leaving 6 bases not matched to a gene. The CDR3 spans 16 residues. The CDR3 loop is CASSEADRAMNTEAFF. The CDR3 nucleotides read TGCGCCAGCAGTGAGGCCGACAGGGCCATGAACACTGAAGCTTTCTTT.

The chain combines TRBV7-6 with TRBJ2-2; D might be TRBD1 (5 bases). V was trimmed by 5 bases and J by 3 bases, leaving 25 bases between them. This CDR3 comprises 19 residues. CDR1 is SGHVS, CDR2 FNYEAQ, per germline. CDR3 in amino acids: CASSPSPDRHTFDTGELFF. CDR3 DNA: TGTGCCAGCAGCCCATCCCCTGACAGACATACTTTTGACACCGGGGAGCTGTTTTTT.

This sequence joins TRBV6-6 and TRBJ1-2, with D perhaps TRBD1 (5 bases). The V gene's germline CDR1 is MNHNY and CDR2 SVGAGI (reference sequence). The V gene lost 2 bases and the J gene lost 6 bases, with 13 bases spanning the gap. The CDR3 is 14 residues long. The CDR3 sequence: CASSYPRGDHGYTF. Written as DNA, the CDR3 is TGTGCCAGCAGTTACCCGAGGGGTGATCATGGCTACACCTTC.

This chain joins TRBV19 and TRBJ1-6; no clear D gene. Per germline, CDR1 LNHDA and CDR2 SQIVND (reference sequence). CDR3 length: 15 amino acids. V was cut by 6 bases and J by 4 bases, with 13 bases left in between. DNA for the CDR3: TGTGCCAGTAGGAAAAAGACGCTTTATAATTCACCCCTCCACTTT. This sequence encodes CASRKKTLYNSPLHF.

CDR3 amino acids: CASSTRRGADEQFF. In DNA, the CDR3 is TGTGCCAGCAGTACCAGGCGGGGGGCCGATGAGCAGTTCTTC. The chain recombines TRBV28 with TRBJ2-1; TRBD2 agrees at 8 bases. The germline V gene has CDR1 MDHEN and CDR2 SYDVKM. The V and J ends lost 5 bases and 8 bases, in that order; junction bases with no gene match: 8. The CDR3 sequence is 14 residues long.

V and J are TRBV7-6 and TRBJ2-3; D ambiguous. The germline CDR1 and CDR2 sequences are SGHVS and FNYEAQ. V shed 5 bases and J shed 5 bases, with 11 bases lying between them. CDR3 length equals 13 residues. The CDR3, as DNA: TGTGCCAGCAGCCGCACTTGGAAAGATACGCAGTATTTT. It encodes CASSRTWKDTQYF.

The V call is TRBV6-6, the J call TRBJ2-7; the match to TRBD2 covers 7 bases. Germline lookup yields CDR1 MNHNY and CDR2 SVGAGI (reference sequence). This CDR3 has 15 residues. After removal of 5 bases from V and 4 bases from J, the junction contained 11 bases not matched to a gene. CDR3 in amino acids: CASSNHQPGGYEQYF. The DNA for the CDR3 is TGTGCCAGCAGTAATCACCAGCCGGGAGGTTACGAGCAGTACTTC.

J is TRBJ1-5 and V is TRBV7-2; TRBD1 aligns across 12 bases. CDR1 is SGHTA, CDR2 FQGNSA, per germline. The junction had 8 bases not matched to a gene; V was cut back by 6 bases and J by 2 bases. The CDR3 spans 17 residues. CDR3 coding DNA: TGTGCCAGCAGTCCCACCGGGACAGGGGGCGGCAATCAGCCCCAGCATTTT. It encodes CASSPTGTGGGNQPQHF.